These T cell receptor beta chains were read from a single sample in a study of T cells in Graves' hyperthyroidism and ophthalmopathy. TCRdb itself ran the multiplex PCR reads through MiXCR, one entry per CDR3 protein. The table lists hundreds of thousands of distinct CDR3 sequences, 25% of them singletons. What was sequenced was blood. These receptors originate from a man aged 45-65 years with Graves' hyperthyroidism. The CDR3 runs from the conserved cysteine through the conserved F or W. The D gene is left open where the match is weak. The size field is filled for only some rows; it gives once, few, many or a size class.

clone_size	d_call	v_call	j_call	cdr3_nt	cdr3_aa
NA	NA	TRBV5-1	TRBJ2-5	TGCGCCAGCAGCTTGACGGACAGCGAAGAGACCCAGTACTTC	CASSLTDSEETQYF
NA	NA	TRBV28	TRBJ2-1	TGTGCCAGCAGTTTAGTTGGTGGCTACGAGCAGTTCTTC	CASSLVGGYEQFF
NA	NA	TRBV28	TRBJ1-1	TGTGCCAGCAGTTTACTAATGGGGGGAAACACTGAAGCTTTCTTT	CASSLLMGGNTEAFF
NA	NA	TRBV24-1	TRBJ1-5	TGTGCCACCAGTGACCGCGGACAGAATCAGCCCCAGCATTTT	CATSDRGQNQPQHF
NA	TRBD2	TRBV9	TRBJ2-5	TGTGCCAGCAGCGTCTCGGGACTAGCGGGAGGAGAGACCCAGTACTTC	CASSVSGLAGGETQYF
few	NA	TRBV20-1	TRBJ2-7	TGCAGTGCCATGACCCGCTCCTACGAGCAGTACTTC	CSAMTRSYEQYF
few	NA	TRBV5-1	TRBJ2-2	TGCGCCAGCAGCACCGGGCCTACGAACACCGGGGAGCTGTTTTTT	CASSTGPTNTGELFF
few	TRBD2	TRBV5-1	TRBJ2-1	TGCGCCAGCAGCTTGGCCGGACTAGCCATGAATGAGCAGTTCTTC	CASSLAGLAMNEQFF
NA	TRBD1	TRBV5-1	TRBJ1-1	TGCGCCAGCAGCCGAGGCGACAGGGGAACTGAAGCTTTCTTT	CASSRGDRGTEAFF
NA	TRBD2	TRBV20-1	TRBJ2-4	TGCAGTGCTACTAGCGGGAAAAACATTCAGTACTTC	CSATSGKNIQYF
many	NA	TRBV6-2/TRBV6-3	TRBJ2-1	TGTGCCAGCAGTCACCCCTTTAGTGGGGGGAGCTCCTACAATGAGCAGTTCTTC	CASSHPFSGGSSYNEQFF
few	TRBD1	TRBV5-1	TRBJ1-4	TGCGCCAGCAGCAAAGACAGGGCAACTAATGAAAAACTGTTTTTT	CASSKDRATNEKLFF
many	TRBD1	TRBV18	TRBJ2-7	TGTGCCAGCAGTTCCGGGACAGGTGACTACGAGCAGTACTTC	CASSSGTGDYEQYF
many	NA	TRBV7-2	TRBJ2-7	TGTGCCAGCAGTCGACTGGGGAGCTCCTACGAGCAGTACTTC	CASSRLGSSYEQYF
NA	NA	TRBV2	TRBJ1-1	TGTGCCAGCAGTGAAGCGCTTCGAGTCATGAACACTGAAACTTTCTTT	CASSEALRVMNTETFF
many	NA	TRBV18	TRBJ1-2	TGTGCCAGCTCACCACGGAGGGAAAATGGCTACACCTTC	CASSPRRENGYTF
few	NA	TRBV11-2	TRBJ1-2	TGTGCCAGCAGACCCTTCCTAAAATCCTACAACTATGGCTACACCTTC	CASRPFLKSYNYGYTF
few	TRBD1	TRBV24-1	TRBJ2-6	TGTGCCACCAGTGATCTCCGGGACAGGGGACTTGGGGCCAACGTCCTGACTTTC	CATSDLRDRGLGANVLTF
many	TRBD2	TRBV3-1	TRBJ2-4	TGTGCCAGCAGCCACAAGCGGGAGAGAAACATTCAGTACTTC	CASSHKRERNIQYF
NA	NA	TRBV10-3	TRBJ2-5	TGTACCATCAGTGACCGACAGGGAGGCGAGACCCAGTACTTC	CTISDRQGGETQYF
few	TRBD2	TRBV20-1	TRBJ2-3	TGCAGTGCCCCGATCCGCCGGCTAGCGGGACTCACAGATACGCAGTATTTT	CSAPIRRLAGLTDTQYF
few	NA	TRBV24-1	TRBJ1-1	TGTGCCACCAGTGACCCGGGACAAGAAGCTTTCTTT	CATSDPGQEAFF
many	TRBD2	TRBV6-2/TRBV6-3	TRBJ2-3	TGTGCCAGCAGTTATGGAGCAGTGGCTAGCGGATCAGACACAGATACGCAGTATTTT	CASSYGAVASGSDTDTQYF